One and the same sample provided the 3 T cell receptor beta chains below, sequenced in a study of CD8+ T cells in alopecia areata. Documented treatment: oral pan-JAK inhibitor, 5-10 mg twice daily. Extraction of RNA preceded its reverse transcription into cDNA, which served as the sequencing template. Sequencing used immunoSEQ multiplex PCR; TCRdb keeps in-frame clones, though not all of them. The sample has fewer than 150,000 clones, roughly four fifths seen once. Source: CD8+ T cells sorted from blood, taken at week 4, from a patient treated with tofacitinib. These receptor sequences come from a human donor with alopecia areata.

The V gene is TRBV11-3, the J gene TRBJ2-3; D is unclear. Germline values: CDR1 SGHNT, CDR2 YENEEA. This CDR3 spans 14 amino acids. Trimming shortened V by 5 bases and J by 6 bases, and 15 bases separated the two germline ends. In DNA form, the CDR3 reads TGTGCCAGCAGCCAAGAAGGGCTACCCGATACGCAGTATTTT. This encodes CASSQEGLPDTQYF.

The genes are TRBV4-2 and TRBJ1-1; no clear D gene. The CDR3 runs 14 residues. Between the trimmed V and J ends, which lost 1 base and 6 bases, there was a span of 12 bases. The germline V gene has CDR1 LGHNA and CDR2 YNFKEQ. CDR3 coding DNA: TGTGCCAGCAGCCAAGGTGATGGGGAGGCTGAAGCTTTCTTT. It is translated as CASSQGDGEAEAFF.

This sequence joins TRBV19 and TRBJ1-2; D is undetermined. CDR1 is LNHDA, CDR2 SQIVND, per germline (reference sequence). This CDR3 is 10 amino acids long. V lost 10 bases and J 7 bases, leaving 10 bases between the germline ends. CDR3 protein: CAIPGRGYTF. DNA of the CDR3: TGTGCCATCCCTGGGCGTGGCTACACCTTC.